This T cell receptor beta chain was captured by sequencing in a study of T-cell memory formation after mild COVID-19. Trimming cost V 0 bases and J 3 bases, with 15 bases left between them. The CDR3 totals 16 residues. Looked up from germline, CDR1 is SGDLS and CDR2 is YYNGEE. TCRdb re-called the 5' RACE reads through MiXCR, storing one row per CDR3 protein. The sample carries some 330,000 distinct CDR3 sequences, around 21% recorded once. Details on this clonotype: The antigen is undetermined.

General study points: Clones shrinking between day 15 and 85 showed a balanced CD4/CD8 split, and those that grew later tilted toward CD4+. Mainly in CM and EM were contracting CD4+ clones; CD8+ were in EMRA.

Sequencing input: PBMCs or a T cell subset sorted from them (not recorded which). This sequence originates from an adult woman who had mild COVID-19 (a few samples of this study predate the infection). Cell type and time point are not known. The chain combines TRBV9 with TRBJ1-2, with D tentatively TRBD1 (5 bases). The CDR3 loop reads CASSVGPGWRDYGYTF. In DNA form, the CDR3 reads TGTGCCAGCAGCGTAGGTCCAGGGTGGAGGGACTATGGCTACACCTTC.